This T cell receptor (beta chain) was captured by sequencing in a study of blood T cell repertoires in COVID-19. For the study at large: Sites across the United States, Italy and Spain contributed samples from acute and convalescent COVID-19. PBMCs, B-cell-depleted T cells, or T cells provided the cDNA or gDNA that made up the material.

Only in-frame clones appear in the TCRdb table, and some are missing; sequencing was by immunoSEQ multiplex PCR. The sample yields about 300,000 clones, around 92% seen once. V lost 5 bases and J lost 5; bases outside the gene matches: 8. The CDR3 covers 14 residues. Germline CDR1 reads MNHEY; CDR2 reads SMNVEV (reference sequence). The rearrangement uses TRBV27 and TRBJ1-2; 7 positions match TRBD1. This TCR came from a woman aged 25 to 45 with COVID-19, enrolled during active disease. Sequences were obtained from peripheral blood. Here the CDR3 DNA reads TGTGCCAGCAGTACCTTCAGGGGGTGGTATGGCTACACCTTC. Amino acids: CASSTFRGWYGYTF.